This T cell receptor (beta chain) was obtained from a study of T cells in Graves' hyperthyroidism and ophthalmopathy. This clonotype was seen a few times. The investigators amplified TCR beta CDR3 regions from RNA transcripts. HTBI primers were the set used in a first-round RT-PCR of the TCR CDR3. Using its own MiXCR run on the multiplex PCR reads, TCRdb lists one record per CDR3 protein. The data hold under 650,000 distinct CDR3 sequences, with 16% observed a single time. Newly diagnosed hyperthyroidism patients aged 18 to 65 years had disease lasting under 2 months. Diagnosis rested on symptoms, serum thyroxine and TRAb, thyroid ultrasound, and orbital computed tomography. The CDR3 covers 11 residues. Looked up from germline, CDR1 is SQVTM and CDR2 is ANQGSEA. V lost 4 bases, J lost 4 bases, and 7 bases lay in between.

This rearrangement joins TRBV29-1 to TRBJ1-2, with D hard to call. The material sequenced was blood. The source of this sequence is a woman aged 25 to 39 with Graves' hyperthyroidism. DNA for the CDR3: TGCAGCGTTGCCCGGAGCTATGGCTACACCTTC. It specifies CSVARSYGYTF.